The next 19 T cell receptor beta chains were all read from a single sample in a study of molecular identifiers for immune sequencing clone quantification. TCRdb re-analysed the PCR reads in MiXCR, keeping a single row per CDR3 protein. The sample lists 65,000 or so distinct CDR3 sequences; 15% to 20% were seen once. The source material was naive CD8+ T cells from blood, with Jurkat cell RNA spiked in. Subset of the sample: FACS-sorted CD8+CD4-CCR7+CD45RA+ naive T cells. These receptors came from a human donor in good health. Some libraries in this study had Jurkat cell RNA spiked in.

Points on this clonotype: A read error may be the cause here, since a much bigger clone is one base away. Since the CDR3 does not end with the conserved phenylalanine or tryptophan, this likely comes from a read error. The CDR3: CASSSRTGRDEQYS. The CDR3 nucleotides are TGCGCCAGCAGCTCACGGACAGGGCGGGACGAGCAGTACTCC. The genes are TRBV5-1 and TRBJ2-7; 8 nucleotides agree with TRBD1. V lost 3 bases to trimming and J lost 5 bases; unmatched junction nucleotides: 7. Germline lookup yields CDR1 SGHRS and CDR2 YFSETQ. This CDR3 is built from 14 residues.

Turning to this clonotype: A read error may explain this, as a much larger clone is one base away. The conserved closing phenylalanine or tryptophan is absent in this CDR3, likely reflecting a read error. This chain joins TRBV2 and TRBJ2-7, with TRBD2 as a possible D gene (6 bases). Germline assignment: CDR1 SNHLY and CDR2 FYNNEI. CDR3 length: 15 residues. V gave up 4 bases and J gave up 0 bases, with 13 bases separating them. The CDR3 loop is CASSVPDYISYEQYL. Here the CDR3 DNA reads TGTGCCAGCAGTGTGCCGGACTACATCTCCTACGAGCAGTACCTC.

This clonotype was recorded many times. One end of the junction varies from germline; a read error may be responsible. V is TRBV5-4 and J is TRBJ2-7; D not resolved. Germline CDR1 reads SGHNT; CDR2 reads YYREEE (reference sequence). This CDR3 contains 12 residues. The CDR3 is CASRLGSGEQYF. The CDR3 bases are TGTGCCAGCAGGTTGGGGTCCGGCGAGCAGTACTTC.

This clonotype was picked up many times. This chain joins TRBV4-1 and TRBJ2-1, with 10 bases identical to TRBD2. The J segment lost 5 bases and the V segment lost 4 bases, leaving 5 bases of the junction unmatched. The germline gives CDR1 MGHRA, CDR2 YSYEKL. The CDR3 length is 15 residues. The CDR3 nucleotides are TGCGCCAGCAGCCCGCTAGCGGGGGCTCACAATGAGCAGTTCTTC. Amino acid sequence: CASSPLAGAHNEQFF.

This clonotype was observed a few times. This chain connects TRBV7-6 to TRBJ2-2, with 7 bases matching TRBD2. The CDR3 length is 13 residues. After removal of 9 bases from V and 1 base from J, the junction contained 2 bases not matched to a gene. The V gene's germline CDR1 is SGHVS and CDR2 FNYEAQ. CDR3 nucleotide sequence: TGTGCCAGTCAGCGGGAGAACACCGGGGAGCTGTTTTTT. The encoded protein is CASQRENTGELFF.

This clonotype was seen many times. The chain links TRBV7-9 to TRBJ1-5, with D tentatively TRBD1 (5 bases). The CDR3 totals 20 residues. Trimming took 2 bases from V and 0 from J, leaving 23 bases between them. Germline CDR1 is SEHNR and CDR2 is FQNEAQ (reference sequence). This CDR3 reads CASSLWGGTSLGHSNQPQHF. CDR3 DNA: TGTGCCAGCAGCTTATGGGGGGGAACCTCGTTGGGGCATAGCAATCAGCCCCAGCATTTT.

This clonotype was observed many times. The chain links TRBV30 to TRBJ2-2; TRBD2 aligns across 10 bases. Germline lookup yields CDR1 GTSNPN and CDR2 SVGIG (reference sequence). The CDR3 has 15 residues. V dropped 4 bases and J dropped 5; count of bases not matched to a gene: 7. The DNA for the CDR3 is TGTGCCTGGAACCCCGGGGGACTAGCGACCGGGGAGCTGTTTTTT. Its protein is CAWNPGGLATGELFF.

This clonotype was seen at least ten times. The chain recombines TRBV6-6 with TRBJ2-7; no reliable D call. The germline V gene encodes CDR1 MNHNY and CDR2 SVGAGI (reference sequence). The CDR3 has 12 amino acids. V was clipped by 2 bases and J by 6 bases, with 8 bases between them. CDR3 nucleotide sequence: TGTGCCAGCAGTTACAGTGGGTCCGAGCAGTACTTC. This encodes CASSYSGSEQYF.

This rearrangement joins TRBV5-3 to TRBJ2-7; D not resolved. TRBV5-3 is annotated as an ORF whose role is uncertain. Trimming took off 8 bases at V and 1 base at J, with 16 bases between the two ends. There are 14 residues in the CDR3. The CDR3 nucleotides are TGTGCCAGCAGCGTGAACACTCAGTCCTACGAGCAGTACTTC. Protein product: CASSVNTQSYEQYF.

This clonotype was seen ten or more times. This chain joins TRBV20-1 and TRBJ1-1; perhaps TRBD1 as D (5 bases). The length of the CDR3 is 13 residues. The germline V gene encodes CDR1 DFQATT and CDR2 SNEGSKA (reference sequence). Trimming removed 6 bases from V and 4 bases from J, with 15 bases in between. The CDR3 loop reads CSAAMRGRTEAFF. The CDR3 nucleotides are TGCAGTGCCGCAATGAGGGGACGCACTGAAGCTTTCTTT.

In its sample, this clonotype was seen a few times. As the CDR3 is not closed by the conserved phenylalanine or tryptophan, this likely results from a read error. J is TRBJ2-7 and V is TRBV27; D not certain. The CDR3 is 14 amino acids. Germline V gene data show CDR1 as MNHEY and CDR2 as SMNVEV (reference sequence). Trimming left V 6 bases short and J 2 bases short, with 14 bases between. The CDR3 region has the DNA TGTGCCAGCAGAGTCGCGGAGTTCACCTACGAGCAGTACCTC. This codes for CASRVAEFTYEQYL.

The sample holds a few counts of this clonotype. The CDR3 does not close with the conserved phenylalanine or tryptophan, likely indicating a read error. V is TRBV7-7 and J is TRBJ2-5, with D unresolved. Looked up from germline, CDR1 is SSHAT and CDR2 is FNYEAQ (reference sequence). This CDR3 is 15 amino acids long. The CDR3 reads CASSPDHGLQETQYY. The CDR3 DNA sequence: TGTGCTAGCAGCCCGGACCATGGCTTGCAAGAGACCCAGTACTAC.

The table lists this clonotype with a few counts. The CDR3 DNA is TGTGCCAGCAGTGAAAATTCAGGACTCTATGGCTACACCTTC. Amino acids: CASSENSGLYGYTF. This rearrangement joins TRBV2 to TRBJ1-2; D remains unclear. There are 14 residues in the CDR3. Germline CDR1 SNHLY, CDR2 FYNNEI. The V and J ends lost 2 bases and 4 bases respectively, with 11 bases between them.

This clonotype was seen many times. The rearrangement uses TRBV20-1 and TRBJ2-3; no definite D call. The germline gives CDR1 DFQATT, CDR2 SNEGSKA (reference sequence). The CDR3 has 15 residues. V dropped 3 bases and J dropped 5 bases, with 18 bases sitting between them. CDR3 DNA sequence: TGCAGTGCTAGGGCTCTAGGGATGGATATAGATACGCAGTATTTT. It specifies CSARALGMDIDTQYF.

This clonotype came up many times. The chain couples TRBV12-3 or TRBV12-4 to TRBJ2-3; D remains ambiguous. CDR3 length: 12 amino acids. The germline V and J ends were trimmed by 3 bases and 8 bases, with 9 bases remaining between them. The CDR3 region has the DNA TGTGCCAGCAGTTTCGATTCTGGTACGCAGTATTTT. Translating it yields CASSFDSGTQYF.

V usage is TRBV29-1 and J usage is TRBJ1-2; 8 nucleotides agree with TRBD1. The CDR3 sequence is 11 residues long. J lost 6 bases, V lost 4 bases, and 1 base had no gene match. CDR1 SQVTM and CDR2 ANQGSEA come from the germline V gene. The CDR3 DNA reads TGCAGCGTTGCAGGGGGCGATGGCTACACCTTC. Protein sequence: CSVAGGDGYTF.

This clonotype was seen many times. This sequence joins TRBV5-6 and TRBJ1-1; D call uncertain. CDR3 length: 14 amino acids. The V and J ends lost 2 bases and 3 bases respectively, with 11 bases between them. Germline V CDR1 and CDR2: SGHDT, YYEEEE. The CDR3 DNA reads as TGTGCCAGCAGCTTAGAAGGGCATTACACTGAAGCTTTCTTT. This gives the protein CASSLEGHYTEAFF.

The V gene is TRBV28, the J gene TRBJ1-4; no clear D. Germline values: CDR1 MDHEN, CDR2 SYDVKM. This CDR3 has 15 amino acids. Between the trimmed V and J ends, which lost 0 bases and 3 bases, there was a span of 8 bases. In DNA, the CDR3 is TGTGCCAGCAGTTTATGGGGGAGGGCTAATGAAAAACTGTTTTTT. Its translation is CASSLWGRANEKLFF.

This clonotype has ten or more counts. V gene TRBV11-3 combines with J gene TRBJ2-1; D remains unclear. The CDR3 loop spans 17 amino acids. V gave up 5 bases and J gave up 6 bases, with 23 bases separating them. Per germline, CDR1 SGHNT and CDR2 YENEEA. The CDR3 loop reads CASSPIGVGGTINEQFF. For the CDR3, the DNA is TGTGCCAGCAGCCCCATTGGAGTGGGCGGCACAATCAATGAGCAGTTCTTC.